These 2 T cell receptor beta chains originate from one sample sequenced in a study of Ad26.COV2.S vaccination and SARS-CoV-2 variants. Described treatment: 19 received Ad26.COV2.S at low or high dose, single or two shots; about 5 received placebo; per-sample allocation not given. The samples date from day 63 after the first vaccine or placebo injection. The method was immunoSEQ multiplex PCR; TCRdb's version includes in-frame clones alone and lacks a portion of them. The repertoire holds some 640,000 clones, with 70% to 90% as singletons. The sequencing used peripheral blood, collected in a trial of Ad26.COV2.S vaccine versus placebo. The receptors derive from a person between 18 and 65 years old who received the Ad26.COV2.S COVID-19 vaccine or a placebo.

The gene calls are TRBV19 and TRBJ1-4; the D gene is possibly TRBD1 (5 bases). From germline, CDR1 is LNHDA and CDR2 SQIVND (reference sequence). V was trimmed by 3 bases and J by 0 bases, leaving 5 bases between them. The CDR3 totals 14 residues. The DNA of the CDR3 is TGTGCCAGTAGTATGACAGCAACTAATGAAAAACTGTTTTTT. It specifies CASSMTATNEKLFF.

The rearrangement links TRBV10-3 to TRBJ2-5, with 13 bases that match TRBD2. CDR3 length: 13 residues. Germline values: CDR1 ENHRY, CDR2 SYGVKD. V gave up 10 bases and J gave up 4 bases; unmatched junction bases: 3. The CDR3 loop is CATRLAGGETQYF. The CDR3 bases are TGTGCCACCCGACTAGCGGGAGGAGAGACCCAGTACTTC.